This is a list of T cell receptor beta chains from one sample in a study of T cells in Graves' hyperthyroidism and ophthalmopathy. TCRdb ran MiXCR on the multiplex PCR reads and lists one entry per CDR3 protein. The sample records more than 500,000 distinct CDR3 sequences, about 14% being singletons. Specimen: blood. The receptors were sampled from a woman aged 40 to 50 with Graves' ophthalmopathy. Both conserved end residues are part of each CDR3. The D gene is left open where the match is weak. Size tells how often a clone was seen (once, few, many) or the class of an expanded clone, and some rows leave it out.

length,size,D,J,V,DNA,CDR3
11,once,.,TRBJ1-1,TRBV20-1,TGCAGTGCTAACTGGAGAACTGAAGCTTTCTTT,CSANWRTEAFF
16,few,.,TRBJ2-5,TRBV3-1,TGTGCCAGCAGCCAAAAACAGGGATTCCGTTCGGGACCTTCGTACTTC,CASSQKQGFRSGPSYF
13,few,.,TRBJ2-1,TRBV20-1,TGCAGTGCTACGGAGACACCTTACAATGAGCAGTTCTTC,CSATETPYNEQFF
12,many,.,TRBJ1-2,TRBV28,TGTGCCAGCGGGGAGGGGTACTATGGCTACACCTTC,CASGEGYYGYTF
15,few,.,TRBJ2-4,TRBV11-2,TGTGCCAGCAGCAATGGACACCTAGCCAAAAACATTCAGTACTTC,CASSNGHLAKNIQYF
14,many,.,TRBJ2-5,TRBV6-5,TGTGCCAGCACCGACCGGCGGGGTCAAGAGACCCAGTACTTC,CASTDRRGQETQYF
16,.,TRBD1,TRBJ2-7,TRBV19,TGTGCCAGTAGTAAATATCGGGCAGGGGGTAGCTACGAGCAGTACTTC,CASSKYRAGGSYEQYF
13,.,.,TRBJ1-5,TRBV6-1,TGTGCCAGCGGCGCCAGCAGCAATCAGCCCCAGCATTTT,CASGASSNQPQHF
13,many,TRBD1,TRBJ1-1,TRBV20-1,TGCAGTGCCATCGGACAGGGGATAACTGAAGCTTTCTTT,CSAIGQGITEAFF
16,.,TRBD1,TRBJ1-1,TRBV6-2/TRBV6-3,TGTGCCAGCAACAGGGGGTCAGCGGGGGTGAACACTGAAGCTTTCTTT,CASNRGSAGVNTEAFF
19,many,TRBD2,TRBJ2-7,TRBV20-1,TGCAGTGCTAGTAGCCCCGGGACTAGCGGGAGGTTCCGATCCTACGAGCAGTACTTC,CSASSPGTSGRFRSYEQYF
10,many,.,TRBJ1-1,TRBV29-1,TGCAGCGTTGACACGGAGAAAGCTTTCTTT,CSVDTEKAFF
15,few,TRBD2,TRBJ2-7,TRBV6-2/TRBV6-3,TGTGCCAGCAGTTACTTCGGGACTAGCCGCTACGAGCAGTACTTC,CASSYFGTSRYEQYF
15,.,TRBD2,TRBJ2-7,TRBV6-1,TGTGCCAGCAATCCGGGACTAAAAATACCCTACGAGCAGTACTTC,CASNPGLKIPYEQYF
22,many,.,TRBJ1-6,TRBV28,TGTGCCAGCAGTCAGTCCGGGACACTAGGATACCGGGCGGCCTCCTATAATTCACCCCTCCACTTT,CASSQSGTLGYRAASYNSPLHF
16,many,TRBD1,TRBJ1-1,TRBV11-1,TGTGCCAGCTGCGCTGGGACAGGAGTTCTAGATACTGAAGCTTTCTTT,CASCAGTGVLDTEAFF
14,many,.,TRBJ2-5,TRBV20-1,TGCAGTGCTAGAGATCAGGGGGGGTCAGAGACCCAGTACTTC,CSARDQGGSETQYF
13,many,.,TRBJ2-7,TRBV5-6,TGTGCCAGCAGCCCGGGACGCAACTACGAGCAGTACTTC,CASSPGRNYEQYF
14,.,.,TRBJ2-7,TRBV20-1,TGCAGTGCTAGAGCCCTCGGGGCGGACTACGAGCAGTACTTC,CSARALGADYEQYF
18,.,.,TRBJ1-2,TRBV4-3,TGCGCCAGCAGCCAAGATGGGAGGGTCCAGGGGTTCGAGTATGGCTACACCTTC,CASSQDGRVQGFEYGYTF
14,many,TRBD2,TRBJ2-7,TRBV28,TGTGCCAGCGATAGGGGACTAGGTAGTTACGAGCAGTACTTC,CASDRGLGSYEQYF
15,.,TRBD1,TRBJ1-1,TRBV5-1,TGCGCCAGCAGCCTCTGGGACAGGGCGAACACTGAAGCTTTCTTT,CASSLWDRANTEAFF
15,.,TRBD1,TRBJ1-2,TRBV20-1,TGCAGTGCTAAGGGACAGGGGCAGGGAAACTATGGCTACACCTTC,CSAKGQGQGNYGYTF
13,many,.,TRBJ2-7,TRBV10-3,TGTGCCATCAGTGAGTCCTCGGGGGAGGAGCAGTACTTC,CAISESSGEEQYF
13,.,.,TRBJ1-5,TRBV19,TGTGCCAGTAGTACCACAGGCGAAGGGGCCCAGCATTTT,CASSTTGEGAQHF
15,many,.,TRBJ2-5,TRBV7-2,TGTGCCAGCAGCTTAGTTCACAGTCCAAAAGAGACCCAGTACTTC,CASSLVHSPKETQYF
16,.,.,TRBJ2-5,TRBV6-5,TGTGCCAGCAGTTACTCTTATGAGGGGTTCCGAGAGACCCAGTACTTC,CASSYSYEGFRETQYF
14,many,.,TRBJ1-2,TRBV6-5,TGTGCCAGCAGTTATCTGCAGGGATGGGATGGCTACACCTTC,CASSYLQGWDGYTF
14,.,.,TRBJ2-2,TRBV11-3,TGTGCCAGCAGACCCGGGATGAACACCGGGGAGCTGTTTTTT,CASRPGMNTGELFF
14,many,TRBD1,TRBJ1-2,TRBV20-1,TGCAGTGCCCCCCGAGGACAGGGAACTAATGGCTACACCTTC,CSAPRGQGTNGYTF
15,many,.,TRBJ2-7,TRBV2,TGTGCCAGCAGCTCGATACCAGGGGTATCCTACGAGCAGTACTTC,CASSSIPGVSYEQYF
16,.,.,TRBJ2-2,TRBV11-1,TGTGCCAGCAGCTTAGAGTCGGCAGGGATCACCGGGGAGCTGTTTTTT,CASSLESAGITGELFF
14,many,.,TRBJ1-5,TRBV25-1,TGTGCCAGCAGTGGGGGTCAGAGCAATCAGCCCCAGCATTTT,CASSGGQSNQPQHF
14,.,.,TRBJ2-5,TRBV11-2,TGTGCCAGCAGCGAACACCTGTACCAAGAGACCCAGTACTTC,CASSEHLYQETQYF
18,.,TRBD2,TRBJ2-7,TRBV20-1,TGCAGTGCTAGAGGGGGGACTAGCGGGAGGGGGGCCTTAGACGAGCAGTACTTC,CSARGGTSGRGALDEQYF
13,many,.,TRBJ1-1,TRBV28,TGTGCCAGCACCTCCGACGATACAGCTGAAGCTTTCTTT,CASTSDDTAEAFF
15,many,.,TRBJ1-1,TRBV12-3/TRBV12-4,TGTGCCAGCAGCCGAGGGGACACCCACCGGGCTGAAGCTTTCTTT,CASSRGDTHRAEAFF
16,many,TRBD1,TRBJ2-3,TRBV28,TGTGCCAGCAGCTGGATAGGGGGCGAATCCCCAGATACGCAGTATTTT,CASSWIGGESPDTQYF
15,.,.,TRBJ2-7,TRBV7-6,TGTGCCAGCAGCCCCGAGGCTAGCCGCCACTACGAGCAGTACTTC,CASSPEASRHYEQYF
14,many,.,TRBJ2-7,TRBV5-1,TGCGCCAGCTTTTCTAGCTCTCGACCCTACGAGCAGTACTTC,CASFSSSRPYEQYF
16,many,TRBD2,TRBJ2-7,TRBV6-5,TGTGCCAGCAGTTACTCGACCGCGGGAGGCACCTACGAGCAGTACTTC,CASSYSTAGGTYEQYF
12,many,.,TRBJ1-1,TRBV20-1,TGCAGTGCTAGGTCGACAGTTACCAAAGCTTTCTTT,CSARSTVTKAFF
14,.,TRBD1,TRBJ2-5,TRBV30,TGTGCCTGGAGGGGGACAGGGGTCTCAGGGACCCAGTACTTC,CAWRGTGVSGTQYF
14,many,TRBD1,TRBJ2-5,TRBV15,TGTGCCACCAGCGCACGACAGGGGGAAGAGACCCAGTACTTC,CATSARQGEETQYF
16,many,TRBD2,TRBJ2-5,TRBV20-1,TGCAGTGCTAGAGATCCGGCGACCCCCGGGGGGGAGACCCAGTACTTC,CSARDPATPGGETQYF
17,few,TRBD2,TRBJ2-7,TRBV5-1,TGCGCCAGCAGCTTGGCCCTAGCGGGAGGTAGCTCCTACGAGCAGTACTTC,CASSLALAGGSSYEQYF